This TCR beta chain was captured in a study of T cell responses to AZD1222 COVID-19 vaccine. To note about this clone: The antigen is not known.

General study points: Spike regions recognized by vaccine-associated CD4 TCRs spanned the protein, led by 160-218 and 743-854.

Data came from immunoSEQ multiplex PCR; TCRdb stores just in-frame clones and leaves some out. In the table there are tens of thousands of clones, around 81% of which are singletons. Sequencing used peripheral blood, obtained 28 days after the second AZD1222 dose. This TCR came from an adult who received the AZD1222 COVID-19 vaccine.

CDR3 region: CASLYGSGGRTGELFF. CDR3 nucleotide sequence: TGTGCCAGCCTTTATGGCAGCGGGGGAAGGACCGGGGAGCTGTTTTTT. V and J are TRBV28 and TRBJ2-2; 8 bases agree with TRBD2. The germline V gene has CDR1 MDHEN and CDR2 SYDVKM. Trimming removed 8 bases from V and 5 bases from J; junction bases left unmatched: 13. CDR3 length equals 16 residues. The full variable domain, its missing parts supplied by reference TRBV28 and TRBJ2-2, is DVKVTQSSRYLVKRTGEKVFLECVQDMDHENMFWYRQDPGLGLRLIYFSYDVKMKEKGDIPEGYSVSREKKERFSLILESASTNQTSMYLCASLYGSGGRTGELFFGEGSRLTVL.